The 27 T cell receptor beta chains below all came from one sample that was sequenced in a study of T cell responses to AZD1222 COVID-19 vaccine. TCRdb's table, derived via immunoSEQ multiplex PCR, lists solely in-frame clones and lacks some. The top ten clones hold roughly 0.5% of a sample with some 180,000 clones, around 88% of them seen once. Sequences were derived from peripheral blood, sampled on day 0 of AZD1222 vaccination. These receptors all stem from an adult in good health.

J is TRBJ2-3 and V is TRBV18; TRBD1 matches 8 bases. Trimming cost V 4 bases and J 6 bases; bases outside gene matches: 6. Germline V gene sequence: CDR1 KGHSH, CDR2 LQKENI. CDR3 size: 14 residues. CDR3 DNA sequence: TGTGCCAGCTCACTCGACAGGGGCTGGGATACGCAGTATTTT. Protein: CASSLDRGWDTQYF.

V is TRBV12-5 and J is TRBJ1-2; possibly TRBD1 for D (6 bases). The CDR3 is 15 residues long. Germline loops: CDR1 LGHNT, CDR2 FRNRAP. V lost 1 base and J lost 4, with 13 bases in between. In DNA form, the CDR3 reads TGTGCTAGTGGTTTGGAGGGCGCGGGGGCCTATGGCTACACCTTC. Protein: CASGLEGAGAYGYTF.

The gene calls are TRBV7-9 and TRBJ2-5; 8 bases align to TRBD2. CDR1 and CDR2 from the germline V gene are SEHNR and FQNEAQ (reference sequence). The length of the CDR3 is 14 residues. The trim removed 3 bases at V and 4 bases at J, leaving 4 bases unmatched. CDR3: CASSLRTSPETQYF. CDR3 DNA sequence: TGTGCCAGCAGCTTGAGGACTAGCCCAGAGACCCAGTACTTC.

The genes are TRBV7-9 and TRBJ2-1, with 7 bases matching TRBD2. CDR3 size: 16 residues. The V segment lost 5 bases and the J segment 10 bases; nucleotides outside the gene matches: 17. CDR1 SEHNR and CDR2 FQNEAQ come from the germline V gene (reference sequence). CDR3 sequence: CASSPSTPTTSPEQFF. The CDR3 coding sequence is TGTGCCAGCAGCCCTAGTACCCCAACGACTAGCCCGGAGCAGTTCTTC. The whole variable domain, filled in from reference TRBV7-9 and TRBJ2-1, reads DTGVSQNPRHKITKRGQNVTFRCDPISEHNRLYWYRQTLGQGPEFLTYFQNEAQLEKSRLLSDRFSAERPKGSFSTLEIQRTEQGDSAMYLCASSPSTPTTSPEQFFGPGTRLTVL.

The chain is built from TRBV7-2 and TRBJ1-5; D gene unclear. Germline V gene data show CDR1 as SGHTA and CDR2 as FQGNSA. This CDR3 is built from 13 residues. V was pared by 0 bases and J by 7 bases, with 7 bases between. The CDR3 sequence is CASSLALGQPQHF. The CDR3 DNA sequence: TGTGCCAGCAGCTTAGCTCTGGGGCAGCCCCAGCATTTT.

The V gene is TRBV3-1 (or the pseudogene TRBV3-2), the J gene TRBJ1-1, with a tentative D call TRBD1 (5 bases). Deletions cut 8 bases from V and 4 bases from J, with 17 bases between. Germline CDR1 reads LGHDT; CDR2 reads YNNKEL (reference sequence). There are 14 residues in the CDR3. The CDR3 DNA reads as TGTGCCAGCGGCAGCGGGGGGTTTGGCACTGAAGCTTTCTTT. Translation gives CASGSGGFGTEAFF.

The chain is built from TRBV5-1 and TRBJ1-1; D call uncertain. The CDR3 loop spans 13 amino acids. With 4 bases removed from V and 5 bases from J, the gap between germline ends came to 12 bases. The germline V gene has CDR1 SGHRS and CDR2 YFSETQ. This CDR3 is CASSLKAETEAFF. For the CDR3, the DNA is TGCGCCAGCAGCCTTAAGGCGGAGACTGAAGCTTTCTTT.

This clone was seen a handful of times. This chain joins TRBV4-2 and TRBJ1-1, with D uncertain. From germline, CDR1 is LGHNA and CDR2 YNFKEQ. CDR3 length: 15 residues. V gave up 0 bases and J gave up 0 bases, with 8 bases separating them. The CDR3 region has the DNA TGTGCCAGCAGCCAAGAAAGGTCAGTGAACACTGAAGCTTTCTTT. It codes for CASSQERSVNTEAFF.

The gene calls are TRBV29-1 and TRBJ1-1; a weak D match, TRBD1 (6 bases). CDR3 length equals 14 residues. Germline V gives CDR1 SQVTM, CDR2 ANQGSEA. Trimming took 6 bases from V and 8 from J, leaving 22 bases between them. The CDR3 loop reads CSVPGRGAGGEAFF. Here the CDR3 DNA reads TGCAGCGTGCCCGGACGGGGGGCAGGCGGAGAAGCTTTCTTT.

This clone appeared a few times. V usage is TRBV10-3 and J usage is TRBJ2-1; 10 bases fit TRBD1. J gave up 4 bases and V 8 bases, and 2 bases lay outside the gene matches. Germline lookup yields CDR1 ENHRY and CDR2 SYGVKD. The CDR3 length is 13 residues. The CDR3: CAIADRGYNEQFF. The DNA for the CDR3 is TGTGCCATCGCGGACAGGGGGTACAATGAGCAGTTCTTC.

V usage is TRBV2 and J usage is TRBJ1-1; 9 bases map to TRBD1. Per germline, CDR1 SNHLY and CDR2 FYNNEI. The CDR3 contains 13 residues. J lost 6 bases, V lost 5 bases, and 4 bases had no gene match. This chain's CDR3 is CASSRQGVAEAFF. CDR3 in DNA: TGTGCCAGCAGTCGACAGGGGGTCGCTGAAGCTTTCTTT. Combining the CDR3 with reference TRBV2 and TRBJ1-1 gives the whole variable domain EPEVTQTPSHQVTQMGQEVILRCVPISNHLYFYWYRQILGQKVEFLVSFYNNEISEKSEIFDDQFSVERPDGSNFTLKIRSTKLEDSAMYFCASSRQGVAEAFFGQGTRLTVV.

V gene TRBV2 combines with J gene TRBJ1-2; D is unresolved. CDR1 is SNHLY and CDR2 is FYNNEI in the germline V gene. CDR3 length equals 13 residues. The V and J ends lost 2 bases and 3 bases respectively, with 7 bases between them. The CDR3 DNA sequence: TGTGCCAGCAGTGAACCAGTAGACTATGGCTACACCTTC. As protein: CASSEPVDYGYTF.

The J gene is TRBJ2-3, the V gene TRBV29-1; D gene uncertain. Trimming left V 3 bases short and J 2 bases short, with 9 bases between. This CDR3 has 13 residues. CDR1 is SQVTM and CDR2 is ANQGSEA in the germline V gene. The CDR3 DNA is TGCAGCGTTGATGTTGGGTTCACAGATACGCAGTATTTT. Translation: CSVDVGFTDTQYF.

Remarks on this clone: At one end, the junction sequence differs from germline, possibly due to a read error. This rearrangement joins TRBV7-3 to TRBJ2-3; the match to TRBD2 covers 13 bases. Germline V gives CDR1 SGHTA, CDR2 FQGTGA. This CDR3 region has 17 residues. CDR3 sequence reads: CASSEGLAGPDTDAQYF. In DNA, the CDR3 is TGTGCCAGCAGCGAGGGACTAGCGGGGCCTGACACAGATGCGCAGTATTTT.

This chain links TRBV4-2 with TRBJ2-7; 9 nucleotides line up with TRBD2. This CDR3 comprises 14 residues. Germline CDR1 is LGHNA and CDR2 is YNFKEQ. V was clipped by 8 bases and J by 2 bases; unmatched bases: 7. The CDR3 is CASPSSGTTYEQYF. The DNA for the CDR3 is TGTGCCAGCCCGTCTAGCGGGACTACCTACGAGCAGTACTTC.

The chain employs TRBV28 and TRBJ2-7; TRBD1 might be the D (6 bases). The germline V and J ends were trimmed by 6 bases and 4 bases, with 13 bases remaining between them. The CDR3 totals 13 residues. Germline V gene lookup returns CDR1 MDHEN and CDR2 SYDVKM. The CDR3 sequence is CASSIARGYEQYF. CDR3 DNA sequence: TGTGCCAGCAGCATTGCCAGGGGTTACGAGCAGTACTTC.

The CDR3 coding sequence is TGTGCCAGCAGCGTAGACGGGGGCACAGATACGCAGTATTTT. Translated: CASSVDGGTDTQYF. The V and J genes are TRBV9 and TRBJ2-3; tentative D call: TRBD2 (5 bases). V was shortened by 0 bases and J by 1 base, with 6 bases between the two germline ends. Per the germline V gene, CDR1 is SGDLS and CDR2 is YYNGEE. The CDR3 length is 14 residues.

V usage is TRBV6-2 or TRBV6-3 and J usage is TRBJ2-5; no clear D. The V and J ends lost 5 bases and 1 base respectively, with 11 bases between them. Germline values: CDR1 MNHEY, CDR2 SVGEGT. CDR3 length equals 14 residues. The CDR3 spells CASSTFPRQETQYF. The CDR3 DNA reads as TGTGCCAGCAGTACTTTCCCCCGCCAAGAGACCCAGTACTTC.

The chain is built from TRBV5-6 and TRBJ2-7, with 10 positions matching TRBD1. CDR3 size: 15 residues. The J segment lost 0 bases and the V segment lost 4 bases, leaving 4 bases of the junction unmatched. In germline, CDR1 is SGHDT, CDR2 YYEEEE. The CDR3, as DNA: TGTGCCAGCAGCGCTGACAGGGGGCCCTCCTACGAGCAGTACTTC. Protein sequence: CASSADRGPSYEQYF. The full variable domain, its missing parts supplied by reference TRBV5-6 and TRBJ2-7, is DAGVTQSPTHLIKTRGQQVTLRCSPKSGHDTVSWYQQALGQGPQFIFQYYEEEERQRGNFPDRFSGHQFPNYSSELNVNALLLGDSALYLCASSADRGPSYEQYFGPGTRLTVT.

The chain combines TRBV30 with TRBJ2-1; TRBD2 agrees at 11 bases. The CDR3 has 16 amino acids. Germline values: CDR1 GTSNPN, CDR2 SVGIG (reference sequence). Germline trimming cut 2 bases from V and 4 bases from J; bases unmatched to any gene: 7. DNA for the CDR3: TGTGCCTGGAGTTCAAGACTAGCGGGACGGTACAATGAGCAGTTCTTC. Its translation: CAWSSRLAGRYNEQFF.

The chain uses TRBV3-1 (or the pseudogene TRBV3-2) and TRBJ1-6; D unresolved. The V and J ends lost 2 bases and 7 bases respectively, with 15 bases between them. Germline CDR1 reads LGHDT; CDR2 reads YNNKEL (reference sequence). The CDR3 has 16 amino acids. CDR3 in amino acids: CASSQTSAGWNSPLHF. The CDR3 DNA sequence: TGTGCCAGCAGCCAAACGTCCGCCGGTTGGAATTCACCCCTCCACTTT.

The J gene is TRBJ2-1, the V gene TRBV24-1; the D gene is possibly TRBD2 (5 bases). Germline CDR1 and CDR2: KGHDR and SFDVKD. The CDR3 is made up of 15 amino acids. The V end lost 4 bases, the J end lost 0 bases, and 9 bases lay between the germline ends. For the CDR3, the DNA is TGTGCCACCAGTGAACTAGGGCCCTCCTACAATGAGCAGTTCTTC. It codes for CATSELGPSYNEQFF.

This rearrangement joins TRBV29-1 to TRBJ1-1; D ambiguous. The CDR3 covers 12 residues. Per the germline V gene, CDR1 is SQVTM and CDR2 is ANQGSEA. Deletions cut 3 bases from V and 6 bases from J, with 11 bases between. CDR3 loop: CSVDEHSPEAFF. CDR3 nucleotide sequence: TGCAGCGTTGATGAGCACAGCCCTGAAGCTTTCTTT.

The rearrangement links TRBV6-6 to TRBJ2-1; 13 nucleotides align to TRBD2. The CDR3 runs 15 residues. V lost 7 bases, J lost 9 bases, and 9 bases stayed unmatched. From germline, CDR1 is MNHNY and CDR2 SVGAGI (reference sequence). The CDR3 sequence: CASMLTSGGEGEQFF. The CDR3 DNA sequence: TGTGCCAGCATGCTCACTAGCGGGGGGGAGGGTGAGCAGTTCTTC.

V is TRBV11-2 and J is TRBJ1-1, with a tentative D call TRBD1 (6 bases). The CDR3 loop spans 14 amino acids. Trimming removed 8 bases at V and 0 bases at J, with 13 bases between. The V gene's germline CDR1 is SGHAT and CDR2 FQNNGV. The CDR3 loop is CASRGPTMNTEAFF. The CDR3 DNA is TGTGCCAGCCGGGGGCCAACAATGAACACTGAAGCTTTCTTT. The full variable domain, its missing parts supplied by reference TRBV11-2 and TRBJ1-1, is EAGVAQSPRYKIIEKRQSVAFWCNPISGHATLYWYQQILGQGPKLLIQFQNNGVVDDSQLPKDRFSAERLKGVDSTLKIQPAKLEDSAVYLCASRGPTMNTEAFFGQGTRLTVV.

CDR3 bases: TGTGCCAGCAGCTCTGGGGCGGACAACCAAGAGACCCAGTACTTC. Encoded protein: CASSSGADNQETQYF. This rearrangement joins TRBV9 to TRBJ2-5, with a weak D call TRBD1 (5 bases). Germline CDR1 is SGDLS and CDR2 is YYNGEE. V was clipped by 4 bases and J by 0 bases, with 13 bases between them. This CDR3 comprises 15 residues.

The J gene is TRBJ2-5, the V gene TRBV20-1; D could derive from TRBD1 or TRBD2 (5 bases each). Trimming took 3 bases from V and 1 from J, leaving 12 bases between them. This CDR3 comprises 14 residues. The germline gives CDR1 DFQATT, CDR2 SNEGSKA (reference sequence). The CDR3 reads CSASFGTGQETQYF. The CDR3 DNA is TGCAGTGCTAGTTTCGGGACGGGCCAAGAGACCCAGTACTTC.